This T cell receptor beta chain was obtained from a study of T-cell reconstitution after alpha-beta-depleted transplantation in children. The study, taken as a whole, reports: The study traced high day-60 TCRbeta diversity in some patients to surviving recipient T cells and thymic progenitors. About two months after transplant, alpha-beta T cells reportedly came from several hundred expanded graft clones.

Unique molecular identifiers featured in how the TCRbeta library was prepared. TCRdb analysed the PCR reads with MiXCR anew, one entry per CDR3 protein. The sample includes approximately 300,000 distinct CDR3 sequences, around a tenth of them seen just once. Germline V gene data show CDR1 as MGHRA and CDR2 as YSYEKL. CDR3 length equals 15 residues. V lost 0 bases and J 2 bases, leaving 10 bases between the germline ends. This clonotype was counted at least ten times. What it binds is not known. The gene calls are TRBV4-1 and TRBJ1-2; unclear D gene. This clonotype originated in a male patient between 2 and 10 years old who had a stem cell transplant for chronic granulomatous disease, so the T cells may come from the graft donor. The material was peripheral blood, obtained 180 days after TCRalphabeta/CD19-depleted stem cell transplant. The CDR3 DNA sequence: TGCGCCAGCAGCCAAGAAATACAGAGGAACTATGGCTACACCTTC. Translating gives CASSQEIQRNYGYTF.